The TCR beta chain described here comes from a study of cytomegalovirus exposure and HLA in healthy donors. General study results and limits: Listed as cytomegalovirus-associated were around 160 TCR beta chains.

Assay used: immunoSEQ multiplex PCR; TCRdb lists only in-frame clones, some missing. The table shows about 140,000 clones, with roughly 81% occurring only once. A single count supports this clone. Its cognate antigen is unknown. Germline values: CDR1 SGHAT, CDR2 FQNNGV. The CDR3 is 15 amino acids. V was pared by 2 bases and J by 1 base, with 4 bases of the junction left unmatched. The chain carries TRBV11-2 and TRBJ1-2, with 7 bases aligning to TRBD1. The receptor comes from a woman aged 30 to 39 in good health and CMV-seronegative. The sequenced material came from PBMCs. DNA of the CDR3: TGTGCCAGCAGCTTACCCGGACAGGTTAACTATGGCTACACCTTC. Translation gives CASSLPGQVNYGYTF.